These T cell receptor beta chains were read from a single sample in a study of blood T cell repertoires in COVID-19. The repertoire was sequenced with immunoSEQ multiplex PCR; TCRdb's copy has only in-frame clones and lacks some. The data show about 250,000 clones, about 87% seen once. Sequenced material: peripheral blood. These receptors were obtained from a woman aged 25 to 39 with COVID-19, enrolled during active disease. The CDR3 runs from the conserved cysteine through the conserved F or W. Fields, in order: clone size, D gene, V gene, J gene, CDR3 protein, CDR3 DNA. The D gene is left open where the match is weak. Size is stated for part of the rows, as once, few or many counts, or as a class when the clone is expanded.

NA	NA	TRBV27	TRBJ2-5	CASSLIRSETQYF	TGTGCCAGCAGTCTAATCCGCTCGGAGACCCAGTACTTC
NA	TRBD1	TRBV9	TRBJ1-2	CASSYGQGNLKDGYTF	TGTGCCAGCAGCTATGGACAGGGGAACTTGAAAGATGGCTACACCTTC
once	NA	TRBV5-4	TRBJ1-2	CASSVSPGSSIVFYGYTF	TGTGCCAGCAGCGTAAGCCCGGGATCCTCAATAGTATTCTATGGCTACACCTTC
NA	NA	TRBV27	TRBJ2-3	CASSLVQDTTYNTQYF	TGTGCCAGCAGTTTAGTGCAGGACACGACCTATAATACGCAGTATTTT
NA	TRBD1	TRBV19	TRBJ1-4	CASSAQGTHPPNEKLFF	TGTGCCAGTAGCGCACAGGGGACCCACCCCCCTAATGAAAAACTGTTTTTT
NA	TRBD2	TRBV29-1	TRBJ2-1	CSVARGVSYNEQFF	TGCAGCGTTGCTCGGGGGGTGTCCTACAATGAGCAGTTCTTC
few	NA	TRBV9	TRBJ1-6	CASSTHLRAGNSPLHF	TGTGCCAGCAGCACACACCTCCGGGCGGGAAATTCACCCCTCCACTTT
NA	TRBD2	TRBV5-4	TRBJ2-1	CASSSGLAGGPYNEQFF	TGTGCCAGCAGCTCGGGACTAGCGGGGGGGCCCTACAATGAGCAGTTCTTC
NA	TRBD1	TRBV10-3	TRBJ1-3	CAISERRQGYSGNTIYF	TGTGCCATCAGTGAGCGACGACAGGGCTACTCTGGAAACACCATATATTTT
NA	NA	TRBV2	TRBJ2-7	CASTRQEKGEQYF	TGTGCCAGCACCCGACAGGAAAAGGGCGAGCAGTACTTC
NA	NA	TRBV5-1	TRBJ2-1	CASSTGQGGVGQFF	TGCGCCAGCAGCACAGGACAGGGAGGGGTGGGGCAGTTCTTC
NA	TRBD2	TRBV19	TRBJ2-3	CASRPGGLAGDTQYF	TGTGCCAGTAGACCCGGAGGACTAGCGGGTGATACGCAGTATTTT
NA	NA	TRBV6-5	TRBJ1-4	CASSYSASGDKVF	TGTGCCAGCAGTTACTCGGCCTCCGGGGACAAGGTTTTT
NA	NA	TRBV2	TRBJ2-5	CASPGLAAQETQYF	TGTGCCAGCCCGGGTTTGGCAGCCCAAGAGACCCAGTACTTC
once	TRBD2	TRBV5-6	TRBJ2-1	CASSLALAGGYYNEQFF	TGTGCCAGCAGCCTGGCCCTAGCGGGGGGGTACTACAATGAGCAGTTCTTC
once	NA	TRBV27	TRBJ2-3	CASSLGPDTQYF	TGTGCCAGCAGTTTAGGGCCAGATACGCAGTATTTT
NA	TRBD1	TRBV4-2	TRBJ2-2	CASSPGQGALGELFF	TGTGCCAGCAGCCCAGGACAGGGGGCGCTTGGGGAGCTGTTTTTT